This T cell receptor (beta chain) stems from a study of T-cell reconstitution after alpha-beta-depleted transplantation in children (dated by TCRdb to 2015 to 2016). In the study overall: T-cell immune reconstitution after TCRalphabeta/CD19-depleted allogeneic hematopoietic cell transplantation in children was quantitatively tracked in the study by means of TCR repertoire profiling.

V and J are trimmed by 2 bases and 9 bases, and the gene matches miss 4 bases of the junction. The CDR3 numbers 15 residues from cysteine through phenylalanine. This entry keeps only the CDR3 DNA: 45 bases, framed from base 1. The germline V gene supplies CDR1 WSHSY and CDR2 SAAADI. This sample's treatment or condition label indicates: allogeneic hematopoietic cell transplantation with graft depleted of TCRalphabeta T cells and CD19 B cells. The transplant recipients were children given TCRalphabeta/CD19-depleted allogeneic hematopoietic cell grafts. General findings and caveats noted by the study authors: The frequencies of hyperexpanded clones fell over the following months, and after one year, T-cell counts and TCRbeta diversity were mostly attributed to newly produced T cells. In some patients, the high TCRbeta diversity seen at day 60 was put down to recipient T cells and intrathymic progenitors that had survived conditioning. About two months after transplant, the apparently early recovery of alphabetaT-cell counts reportedly depended on just several hundred clones that had expanded rapidly and came from non-depleted graft cells.

The library was built by means of PCR. The sequencer listed for this sample is Illumina HiSeq 2500. To normalize quantification of the TCRbeta repertoire, the TCR libraries were built with molecular barcoding that relied on unique molecular identifiers. The public reads were quality trimmed at Q25 with fastp and then assembled into clones with MiXCR by TCRdb, keeping productive beta chains. Identical CDR3 protein sequences are pooled into one entry, listed with their most common genes and DNA. Across this sample there are fewer than 750,000 distinct CDR3 sequences, with roughly 30% seen only once. Clones ranked in the top ten supply 35% to 40% of the sample. Concerning this clonotype: Its antigen target is currently unknown. The input lacks base qualities; no much larger clone sits a single base away.

This specimen was PBMCs, taken before TCRalphabeta/CD19-depleted stem cell transplant. The sequence was obtained from a boy younger than two with Wiskott-Aldrich syndrome, due to receive a stem cell transplant. The chain is encoded by TRBV10-2 joined to TRBJ2-1, with 13 middle bases fitting TRBD2. The sequence in DNA is TGCGCCAGCAGTGAGACTAGCGGGAGGGCCAGTGAGCAGTTCTTC. Translated, it gives CASSETSGRASEQFF.